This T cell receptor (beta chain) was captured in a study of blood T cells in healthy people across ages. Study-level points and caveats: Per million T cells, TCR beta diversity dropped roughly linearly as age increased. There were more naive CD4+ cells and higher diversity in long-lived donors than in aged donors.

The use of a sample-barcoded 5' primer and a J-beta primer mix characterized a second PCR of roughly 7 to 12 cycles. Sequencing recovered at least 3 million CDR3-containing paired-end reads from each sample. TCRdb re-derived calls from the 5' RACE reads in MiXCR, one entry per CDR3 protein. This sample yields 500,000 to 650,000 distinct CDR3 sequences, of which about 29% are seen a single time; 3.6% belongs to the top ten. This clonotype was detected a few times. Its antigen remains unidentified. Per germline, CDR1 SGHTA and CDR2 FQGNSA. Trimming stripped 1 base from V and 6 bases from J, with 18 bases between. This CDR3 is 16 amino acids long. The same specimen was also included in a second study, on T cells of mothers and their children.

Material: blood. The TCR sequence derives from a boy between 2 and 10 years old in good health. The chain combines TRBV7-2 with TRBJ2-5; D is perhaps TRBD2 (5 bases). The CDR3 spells CASSLGISPSQQTQYF. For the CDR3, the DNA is TGTGCCAGCAGCTTAGGGATAAGCCCTAGCCAGCAGACCCAGTACTTC.